This passage covers 21 T cell receptor beta chains from one sample sequenced in a study of T cell changes during pregnancy in multiple sclerosis. The protocol was immunoSEQ multiplex PCR, while the TCRdb copy is restricted to in-frame clones and leaves out a portion. Seen here are some 80,000 clones, around 94% observed once, and the top ten hold roughly 0.13%. Specimen: CD4+ T cells from peripheral blood mononuclear cells, collected after pregnancy. All receptors derive from a female donor with multiple sclerosis, enrolled in a pregnancy study.

V gene TRBV27 combines with J gene TRBJ2-1, with 10 bases fitting TRBD2. The CDR3 loop spans 17 amino acids. CDR1 and CDR2 (germline): MNHEY, SMNVEV (reference sequence). The J segment lost 4 bases and the V segment lost 3 bases, leaving 9 bases of the junction unmatched. Written as DNA, the CDR3 is TGTGCCAGCAGTTTCTTCTCTAGCGGGAGTGTTTACAATGAGCAGTTCTTC. Translation: CASSFFSSGSVYNEQFF.

CDR3 sequence (DNA): TGTGCCAGCAGCTACGGGTCTCTCTACGAGCAGTACTTC. Translated, it gives CASSYGSLYEQYF. The V gene is TRBV7-2, the J gene TRBJ2-7; no definite D call. V was clipped by 4 bases and J by 3 bases, with 10 bases between them. The CDR3 spans 13 residues. Germline V CDR1 and CDR2: SGHTA, FQGNSA.

The gene calls are TRBV7-9 and TRBJ1-1; D is ambiguous. Germline V gene data show CDR1 as SEHNR and CDR2 as FQNEAQ (reference sequence). The CDR3 length is 13 residues. The V end was cut by 5 bases, the J end by 1 base, with 8 bases between. The CDR3, as DNA: TGTGCCAGCAGCCGAGTGAGGAACACTGAAGCTTTCTTT. Its translation: CASSRVRNTEAFF.

The rearrangement joins TRBV4-2 to TRBJ2-7; TRBD2 aligns across 7 bases. Germline assignment: CDR1 LGHNA and CDR2 YNFKEQ. The CDR3 runs 15 residues. Trimming took 1 base from V and 2 from J; bases not matched to a gene: 5. This CDR3 reads CASSQAAGVTYEQYF. Here the CDR3 DNA reads TGTGCCAGCAGCCAAGCGGCGGGAGTGACCTACGAGCAGTACTTC.

This clone was detected only once. This chain connects TRBV1 to TRBJ2-1; the table names TRBD2, a call not compared with the DNA. TRBV1 constitutes a pseudogene. The CDR3 has 16 amino acids. CDR3 residues: CTSSQGGAGANNEQFF. The CDR3 coding sequence is TGCACCAGCAGCCAAGGGGGGGCGGGAGCCAACAATGAGCAGTTCTTC.

The rearrangement uses TRBV5-1 and TRBJ2-5; 8 bases agree with TRBD1. The CDR3 covers 15 residues. The germline V gene has CDR1 SGHRS and CDR2 YFSETQ. Unmatched junction bases numbered 7, after V lost 4 bases and J lost 2 bases. CDR3 in amino acids: CASSRGQGRQETQYF. The CDR3 DNA sequence: TGCGCCAGCAGCCGAGGACAGGGTCGGCAAGAGACCCAGTACTTC.

The chain uses TRBV15 and TRBJ2-5, with D hard to call. The CDR3 length is 14 residues. The V and J ends lost 0 bases and 1 base respectively, with 6 bases between them. Germline assignment: CDR1 LNHNV and CDR2 YYDKDF (reference sequence). CDR3 sequence reads: CATSRDHPQETQYF. The CDR3 bases are TGTGCCACCAGCAGAGATCATCCCCAAGAGACCCAGTACTTC.

CDR3 sequence reads: CASSLTGGEVGGYTF. The CDR3, as DNA: TGTGCCAGCAGCCTTACAGGGGGCGAAGTAGGCGGCTACACCTTC. The chain recombines TRBV27 with TRBJ1-2; 9 bases fit TRBD1. V gave up 6 bases and J gave up 8 bases; unmatched junction bases: 13. CDR1 is MNHEY, CDR2 SMNVEV, per germline (reference sequence). The CDR3 is 15 residues long.

V is TRBV4-2 and J is TRBJ2-2; maybe TRBD2 (5 bases). V was clipped by 0 bases and J by 2 bases, with 10 bases between them. In germline, CDR1 is LGHNA, CDR2 YNFKEQ. The CDR3 runs to 16 residues. The CDR3 DNA reads TGTGCCAGCAGCCAAGAGATACGGGGAAACACCGGGGAGCTGTTTTTT. It translates to CASSQEIRGNTGELFF.

For the CDR3, the DNA is TGTGCCAGCACAAACCCTCGGGGGGTTGGCCCCTACGAGCAGTACTTC. Protein product: CASTNPRGVGPYEQYF. The rearrangement joins TRBV28 to TRBJ2-7; TRBD2 matches 7 bases. This CDR3 comprises 16 residues. Germline V CDR1 and CDR2: MDHEN, SYDVKM. V dropped 7 bases and J dropped 2; count of bases not matched to a gene: 14. Together with reference TRBV28 and TRBJ2-7, the CDR3 gives the full variable domain: DVKVTQSSRYLVKRTGEKVFLECVQDMDHENMFWYRQDPGLGLRLIYFSYDVKMKEKGDIPEGYSVSREKKERFSLILESASTNQTSMYLCASTNPRGVGPYEQYFGPGTRLTVT.

The V gene is TRBV29-1, the J gene TRBJ2-1; 10 bases agree with TRBD2. Germline trimming cut 5 bases from V and 6 bases from J; bases unmatched to any gene: 1. The germline CDR1 and CDR2 sequences are SQVTM and ANQGSEA. The CDR3 length is 12 residues. CDR3 sequence (DNA): TGCAGCGTTAGCGGGGGGGTCAATGAGCAGTTCTTC. This gives the protein CSVSGGVNEQFF.

The chain employs TRBV10-3 and TRBJ2-5; 8 bases agree with TRBD2. Germline assignment: CDR1 ENHRY and CDR2 SYGVKD. The CDR3 totals 14 residues. V was clipped by 5 bases and J by 9 bases; unmatched bases: 11. CDR3 sequence: CAISTLAGRTPQYF. The CDR3 DNA sequence: TGTGCCATCAGTACATTAGCGGGGCGAACCCCCCAGTACTTC.

The chain uses TRBV9 and TRBJ2-2, with 8 positions matching TRBD1. The length of the CDR3 is 15 residues. Trimming removed 3 bases from V and 4 bases from J; junction bases left unmatched: 5. CDR1 and CDR2 (germline): SGDLS, YYNGEE. This chain's CDR3 is CASSAQGASTGELFF. CDR3 DNA sequence: TGTGCCAGCAGCGCCCAGGGGGCGAGCACCGGGGAGCTGTTTTTT.

The V call is TRBV19, the J call TRBJ2-4; TRBD2 matches at 11 bases. The length of the CDR3 is 17 residues. Germline V gives CDR1 LNHDA, CDR2 SQIVND (reference sequence). V lost 4 bases to trimming and J lost 2 bases; unmatched junction nucleotides: 7. CDR3 bases: TGTGCCAGTAGTACGTACACTAGCGGGAGAACCAAAAACATTCAGTACTTC. It translates to CASSTYTSGRTKNIQYF.

The DNA for the CDR3 is TGTGCCAGCAGCTTGGGACTAGGGGTCGGGGAGCTGTTTTTT. Its protein is CASSLGLGVGELFF. V is TRBV5-4 and J is TRBJ2-2, with D maybe TRBD2 (6 bases). The V gene's germline CDR1 is SGHNT and CDR2 YYREEE (reference sequence). Trimming took off 0 bases at V and 7 bases at J, with 10 bases between the two ends. The CDR3 consists of 14 residues.

The chain recombines TRBV11-2 with TRBJ2-7; 12 bases map to TRBD2. The CDR3 is made up of 17 amino acids. The V gene's germline CDR1 is SGHAT and CDR2 FQNNGV. V lost 5 bases and J lost 5; bases outside the gene matches: 13. Here the CDR3 DNA reads TGTGCCAGCAGCCCCCGACTAGCGGGAGTAGTTTCTGACGAGCAGTACTTC. Translating gives CASSPRLAGVVSDEQYF.

The V and J genes are TRBV5-4 and TRBJ2-2, with 10 bases matching TRBD2. The junction had 1 base not matched to a gene; V was cut back by 4 bases and J by 1 base. CDR3 size: 15 residues. Germline CDR1 is SGHNT and CDR2 is YYREEE (reference sequence). CDR3 sequence (DNA): TGTGCCAGCAGCCGGACTAGCGGGAACACCGGGGAGCTGTTTTTT. Its protein is CASSRTSGNTGELFF.

This rearrangement joins TRBV5-8 to TRBJ2-3, with TRBD1 matching over 7 bases. The V gene's germline CDR1 is SGHTS and CDR2 YDEGEE. The CDR3 length is 13 residues. The trim removed 4 bases at V and 5 bases at J, leaving 4 bases unmatched. The CDR3 sequence: CASSRTGVDTQYF. The CDR3 DNA reads as TGTGCCAGCAGCCGTACAGGGGTAGATACGCAGTATTTT.

This clone was counted once. The rearrangement joins TRBV5-6 to TRBJ2-7; a weak D match, TRBD1 (6 bases). V gave up 3 bases and J gave up 2 bases, with 18 bases separating them. This CDR3 spans 16 amino acids. CDR1 and CDR2 (germline): SGHDT, YYEEEE. CDR3 nucleotide sequence: TGTGCCAGCAGCTCCTTTCTCGTCAGGGGAACCTACGAGCAGTACTTC. Its translation: CASSSFLVRGTYEQYF.

This chain links TRBV9 with TRBJ2-3; TRBD2 might be the D (5 bases). This CDR3 comprises 15 residues. The V end lost 4 bases, the J end lost 2 bases, and 14 bases lay between the germline ends. Per the germline V gene, CDR1 is SGDLS and CDR2 is YYNGEE. CDR3 nucleotide sequence: TGTGCCAGCAGCCCGAGGGCTAGTTACACAGATACGCAGTATTTT. Protein sequence: CASSPRASYTDTQYF.

This chain joins TRBV7-9 and TRBJ2-7; 13 positions agree with TRBD2. V dropped 4 bases and J dropped 12; count of bases not matched to a gene: 6. The CDR3 covers 13 residues. Looked up from germline, CDR1 is SEHNR and CDR2 is FQNEAQ (reference sequence). The CDR3 loop reads CASSSSGLAGVYF. Written as DNA, the CDR3 is TGTGCCAGCAGCTCCAGCGGACTAGCGGGAGTGTACTTC. The full variable domain, rest sourced from reference TRBV7-9 and TRBJ2-7, is DTGVSQNPRHKITKRGQNVTFRCDPISEHNRLYWYRQTLGQGPEFLTYFQNEAQLEKSRLLSDRFSAERPKGSFSTLEIQRTEQGDSAMYLCASSSSGLAGVYFGPGTRLTVT.